This is a list of T cell receptor beta chains from one sample in a study of T cell changes during pregnancy in multiple sclerosis. Profiling relied on immunoSEQ multiplex PCR, and the TCRdb table lists in-frame clones only, not all of them. The sample holds some 75,000 clones, 90% to 95% seen once. The material was peripheral blood, obtained in the second trimester of pregnancy. The receptors derive from a female donor with multiple sclerosis, enrolled in a pregnancy study. CDR3s include the opening cysteine and the closing phenylalanine or tryptophan. The D gene is left open where the match is weak. Where a row states a size, it is once, few, many or the class of an expanded clone; other rows omit it.

J,size,D,V,CDR3,DNA
TRBJ2-3,NA,TRBD2,TRBV2,CASSENLAGVPTDTQYF,TGTGCCAGCAGTGAGAACCTAGCGGGAGTCCCAACAGATACGCAGTATTTT
TRBJ1-4,NA,NA,TRBV18,CASSRHPQSEKLFF,TGTGCCAGCTCCAGACATCCTCAGAGTGAAAAACTGTTTTTT
TRBJ2-7,NA,TRBD2,TRBV11-2,CASSLELAVNYEQYF,TGTGCCAGCAGCTTAGAACTAGCGGTGAACTACGAGCAGTACTTC
TRBJ2-5,NA,NA,TRBV6-4,CASSRSGRGGETQYF,TGTGCCAGCAGTCGAAGCGGAAGAGGCGGGGAGACCCAGTACTTC
TRBJ2-1,NA,NA,TRBV4-1,CASSQATRPSYNEQFF,TGCGCCAGCAGCCAAGCAACTAGGCCCTCCTACAATGAGCAGTTCTTC
TRBJ1-5,NA,NA,TRBV28,CASRQNNQPQHF,TGTGCCAGCAGACAGAACAATCAGCCCCAGCATTTT
TRBJ1-2,NA,NA,TRBV12-5,CASALWAGDGYTF,TGTGCTAGTGCCCTGTGGGCAGGGGATGGCTACACCTTC
TRBJ2-3,once,NA,TRBV27,CASSLYGGTDTQYF,TGTGCCAGCAGTTTATATGGAGGCACAGATACGCAGTATTTT
TRBJ2-7,once,NA,TRBV2,CASSEVSTVLYEQYF,TGTGCCAGCAGTGAAGTTAGCACGGTTCTTTACGAGCAGTACTTC
TRBJ2-1,once,NA,TRBV7-2,CASSLVNNEQFF,TGTGCCAGCAGCTTAGTCAACAATGAGCAGTTCTTC
TRBJ1-1,NA,NA,TRBV6-1,CASSHRIMNTEAFF,TGTGCCAGCAGTCACAGGATTATGAACACTGAAGCTTTCTTT
TRBJ2-7,NA,NA,TRBV27,CASGYGTPDYEQYF,TGTGCCAGCGGTTACGGGACACCTGACTACGAGCAGTACTTC
TRBJ1-2,NA,NA,TRBV6-1,CASSVSQGLGGYTF,TGTGCCAGCAGTGTATCACAGGGCCTGGGGGGCTACACCTTC
TRBJ2-7,NA,TRBD1,TRBV30,CASRDRSSYEQYF,TGTGCCTCCCGGGACAGGAGCTCCTACGAGCAGTACTTC
TRBJ1-4,NA,NA,TRBV18,CASSQDVRVTNEKLFF,TGTGCCAGCTCACAAGACGTCAGGGTAACTAATGAAAAACTGTTTTTT
TRBJ1-5,NA,NA,TRBV7-8,CASSLGKRYSNQPQHF,TGTGCCAGCAGCTTAGGCAAACGGTATAGCAATCAGCCCCAGCATTTT
TRBJ2-7,NA,TRBD1,TRBV14,CASSRDRGRYEQYF,TGTGCCAGCAGCCGGGACAGGGGTAGATACGAGCAGTACTTC
TRBJ1-4,NA,NA,TRBV7-2,CASSQGGGGEKLFF,TGTGCCAGCAGCCAAGGGGGTGGGGGTGAAAAACTGTTTTTT